This T cell receptor (beta chain) was recorded in a study of cytomegalovirus exposure and HLA in healthy donors. Turning to the study itself: Ancestry clustering placed 70% to 90% of roughly 410 genotyped donors in the Caucasian-associated cluster. Study outcomes and limitations: TCR association rates varied by HLA locus in a later analysis, with DRB1 highest and HLA-C lowest. Per a later analysis, HLA-associated TCR beta chains showed more clonal expansion than other, equally common TCR beta chains.

Researchers ran the PCR with 60 Vbeta and 13 Jbeta primers. In the original workflow: About 10 million shared chains were among the roughly 78 million unique TCR beta chains that a later analysis counted. Here immunoSEQ multiplex PCR was the method, and the copy in TCRdb shows in-frame clones only, minus some. Clonal size and the V and J genes are those of that table, whereas D and trimming came from the DNA. This table has some 200,000 clones, about four fifths appearing once. A word on this clone: What it binds is unknown.

Trimming at V came to 5 bases and at J to 1 base, leaving 4 bases not matched to a gene. Germline V lookup: CDR1 SGHTA, CDR2 FQGNSA. The CDR3 length is 15 residues. The TCR was taken from a girl aged 5-17 years in good health and CMV-seropositive. The chain carries TRBV7-2 and TRBJ1-4; 7 bases match TRBD1. The sequenced material came from PBMCs. CDR3 residues: CASSTYRGTNEKLFF. CDR3 nucleotides: TGTGCCAGCAGCACCTACAGGGGAACTAATGAAAAACTGTTTTTT.